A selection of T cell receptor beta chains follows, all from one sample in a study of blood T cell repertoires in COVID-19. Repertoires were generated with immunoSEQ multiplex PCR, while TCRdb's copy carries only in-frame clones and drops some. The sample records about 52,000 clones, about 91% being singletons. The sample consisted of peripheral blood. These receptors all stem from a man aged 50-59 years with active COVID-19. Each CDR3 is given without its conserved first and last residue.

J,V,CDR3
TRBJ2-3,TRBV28,ATQSRADTQY
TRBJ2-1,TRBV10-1,ASSESPRAHEQF
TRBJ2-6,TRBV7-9,ASSATGIWANVLT
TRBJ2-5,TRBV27,ASSARPIPLLRTGKQETQY
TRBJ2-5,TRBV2,ASSGLEALETQY
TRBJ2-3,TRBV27,ASIYTLRDTTSTDTQY
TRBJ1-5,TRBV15,ATSTQTGTNQPQH
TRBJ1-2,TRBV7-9,ASSFPGGYGYT
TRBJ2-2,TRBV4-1,ASTETPLAGGPNTGELF
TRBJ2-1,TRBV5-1,ASSSRDRRNNEQF
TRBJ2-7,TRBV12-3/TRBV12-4,ASSPFRSGEQY
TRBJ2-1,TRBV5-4,ASSFKRGADNEQF
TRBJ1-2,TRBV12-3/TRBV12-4,ASSFPGAGYT
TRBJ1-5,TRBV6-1,ASSEIPGQAQPQH
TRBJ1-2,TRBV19,ASSAPGEGHYGYT
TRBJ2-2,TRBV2,ASSPFGQSTGELF
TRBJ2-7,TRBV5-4,ASSLGLAGAYEQY
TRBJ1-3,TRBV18,ASSRQASSGNTIY
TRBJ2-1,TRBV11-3,ASSFSGREVTEQF
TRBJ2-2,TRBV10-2,ASSYGTSGSGELF
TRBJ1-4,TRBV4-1,ASSPQGPNEKLF
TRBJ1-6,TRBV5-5,ASSLRGGDSPLH
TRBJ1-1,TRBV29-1,SVEQRLNTEAF
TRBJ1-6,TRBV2,ASSEAGSSYNSPLH
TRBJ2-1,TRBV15,ATSRGLGQLYNEQF
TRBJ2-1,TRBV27,ASRPGTSNEQF
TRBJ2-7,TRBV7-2,ASSLTGFSYEQY
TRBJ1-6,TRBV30,AWSVQRDSYNSPLH
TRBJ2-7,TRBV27,ASSLGGSYEQY
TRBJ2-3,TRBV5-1,ASSWRVGLDTQY
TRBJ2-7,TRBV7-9,ASSRRGTGAAYEQY
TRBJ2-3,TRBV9,ASSITSGRGDTQY
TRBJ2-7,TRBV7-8,ASSFVEQGYEQY
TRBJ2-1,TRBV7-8,ASSPSGAGVFYNEQF
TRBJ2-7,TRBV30,AWSIGAYEQY
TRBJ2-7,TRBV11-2,ASSADNYEQY
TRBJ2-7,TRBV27,ASSLSQGLGEQY
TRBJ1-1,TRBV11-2,ASSLDRGDEAF
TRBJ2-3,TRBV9,ASSIGADTRTDTQY
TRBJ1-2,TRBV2,ASSDAGAYGYT
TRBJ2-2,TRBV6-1,ASREPTGLNTGELF
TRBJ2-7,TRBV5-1,ASSLDPGLDEQY
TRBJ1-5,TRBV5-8,ASSLWTVYNQPQH
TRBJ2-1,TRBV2,ASRNSVISYNEQF
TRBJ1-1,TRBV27,ASSALTGPNTEAF
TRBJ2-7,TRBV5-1,ASSLASGSAYEQY
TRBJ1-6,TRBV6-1,ASSEVRDFH
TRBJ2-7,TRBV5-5,ASSFTDRAEFYEQY
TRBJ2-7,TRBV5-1,ASSLVSGISEQY
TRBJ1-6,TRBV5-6,ASSRRGAPLH
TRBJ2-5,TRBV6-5,ASRPPGTLETQY
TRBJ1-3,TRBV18,ASSPAGTGGNTIY
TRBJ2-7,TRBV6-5,ASSYQSAGTEQY
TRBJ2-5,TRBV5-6,ASSSGTGAQETQY
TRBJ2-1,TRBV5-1,ASSTREGQGPRGEQF